Sequencing of this T cell receptor (beta chain) was carried out in a study of T cells in tumors after PD-1 blockade (dated by TCRdb to between 2017 and 2020). In the study overall: Patients with prior checkpoint blockade, systemic immunosuppressant use, or recent radiotherapy or other anti-cancer therapy within 4 weeks were excluded. The study performed paired single-cell RNA and TCR sequencing on site-matched tumors from BCC or SCC patients before and after anti-PD-1 therapy. On average, tumor samples had 26,066 TCR templates (range about 554-99,264) and 5,000 to 7,000 unique clonotypes, roughly 20-fold deeper than single-cell TCR sequencing. A subset of patients also received ongoing daily vismodegib 150 mg during anti-PD-1 treatment. Treatment consisted of either cemiplimab 350 mg every 2 weeks or pembrolizumab 200 mg every 3 weeks. Clinical response was assessed using RECIST version 1.1. Results and caveats for the whole study, not just this receptor: Comparisons between pre- and post-treatment samples were the only ones where clonal replacement appeared, with none seen between two pre-treatment samples, a pattern that argues against artifacts from biopsy timing or location. Around 43% of tumor TCR clonotypes were found in blood, and some novel exhausted tumor clones appeared in pre-treatment blood, suggesting peripheral recruitment. Exhausted CD8+ clones expanded after therapy were found to be mostly novel clonotypes undetected pre-treatment, suggesting clonal replacement rather than reinvigoration of pre-existing clones. The source of novel T cell clones was not identified, and lymphoid organs or rare unexpanded clones within the tumor or the tumor periphery could be included among the possible sources. Among expanded exhausted clones in squamous cell carcinoma, around 52% were novel, compared with 25% to 30% of the other expanded CD8+ clones.

With regard to this clone: Its specific antigen is unknown. Base qualities are not provided; no much larger clone lies one nucleotide away.

The label giving this sample's time point can be read as: before anti-PD-1 therapy. The tumor biopsies were site-matched, meaning the biopsies were taken from the same primary tumor before and after PD-1 blockade. For bulk TCRbeta sequencing, genomic DNA was extracted from tumor biopsies or peripheral blood, and input amounts ranged from roughly 616 ng to 6,004 ng. To increase sensitivity for rare clonotypes compared with single-cell TCR sequencing, remaining biopsy material was subjected to bulk TCRbeta sequencing. All patients had histologically proven advanced or metastatic basal or squamous cell carcinoma and were poor candidates for surgical resection. Serial tumor biopsies during anti-PD-1 treatment were taken from the 4 patients who made up the squamous cell carcinoma cohort. Fresh biopsies came from the site of the primary tumor, and part of the tissue was kept in RNAlater for exome and bulk TCR sequencing.

The immunoSEQ platform was used to carry out deep TCRbeta sequencing. From the authors' description of their analysis: Only productive rearrangements were exported from the immunoSEQ Analyzer for downstream analysis. A two-sided binomial test at Bonferroni-corrected P below 0.01 was used to call clones with significant expansion or contraction between timepoints. T cell phenotypes were assigned to bulk TCRbeta clonotypes by matching the clonotypes to single-cell RNA+TCR-seq clones that had the same TCRbeta sequence. Using bulk TCR sequencing data, clone enrichment in tumor was calculated by dividing a clone's tumor frequency by the same clone's PBMC frequency. TCRs were grouped by GLIPH into specificity groups, defined as clusters of distinct TCRs likely recognizing common antigens via shared CDR3 motifs. In TCRdb, the immuneACCESS table is reduced to in-frame sequences with V and J assigned. These tables do not hold every clone; where another copy was compared, an unresolved V gene accounts for under half, and the others remain unexplained. V and J calls and clone size are copied from that table; D and trimming were computed from the DNA. This sample gives 10,000 to 15,000 clones in total; 55% to 80% of them show up just once. Jointly, the top ten make up under 30% of the sample.

Sequences ENHRY (CDR1) and SYGVKD (CDR2) are obtained from the germline V gene. V is pared back by 4 bases and J by 2 bases, with 3 bases lying between the germline termini. The CDR3 runs 13 residues from the cysteine to the phenylalanine. Just CDR3 DNA is preserved here, 39 bases in frame from base 1. The sequence links TRBV10-3 to TRBJ2-6; the D gene cannot be resolved reliably. The clonotype originates from a human donor with cutaneous squamous cell carcinoma. The source was tumor tissue, collected before anti-PD-1 treatment. The CDR3 amino acid sequence is: CAISVAGANVLTF. The bases read TGTGCCATCAGTGTTGCTGGGGCCAACGTCCTGACTTTC.